This T cell receptor beta chain was found in a study of T-cell reconstitution after alpha-beta-depleted transplantation in children. Whole-study findings and limits: It was reported that alpha-beta T cells came from several hundred expanded graft clones (about two months after transplant). When one year had passed after transplant, most T-cell counts and diversity came from newly produced T cells.

Comments on this clonotype: The antigen is undetermined.

Unique molecular identifiers were used to barcode this TCRbeta library. TCRdb re-derived calls from the PCR reads in MiXCR, one entry per CDR3 protein. The sample consists of fewer than 150,000 distinct CDR3 sequences, 8.5% to 10% of them appearing once. Trimming removed 3 bases at V and 6 bases at J, with 17 bases between. The CDR3 is 15 residues long. The germline V gene encodes CDR1 MDHEN and CDR2 SYDVKM. The TCR was taken from a girl under three years old who had a stem cell transplant for combined immunodeficiency, so the T cells may come from the graft donor. This sequence joins TRBV28 and TRBJ2-5; D is unclear. The input for sequencing was PBMCs, mostly from graft donor cells, taken 180 days after TCRalphabeta/CD19-depleted stem cell transplant. The CDR3 reads CASSFTLSRLKTQYF. The CDR3 DNA reads as TGTGCCAGCAGTTTCACGCTCTCTCGCTTGAAGACCCAGTACTTC.